Listed here are 8 T cell receptor beta chains from one sample, sequenced in a study of control samples from healthy donors and cancer patients. Clones were read by immunoSEQ multiplex PCR, and TCRdb kept only the in-frame ones, dropping some. The profile shows 98,000 or so clones, 79% of them singletons. The sequenced material came from blood. All receptors come from a woman aged 25-40 years in good health.

This clone was found a few times. This chain links TRBV5-1 with TRBJ1-2, with D tentatively TRBD1 (5 bases). Trimming shortened V by 1 base and J by 6 bases, and 16 bases separated the two germline ends. This CDR3 is built from 15 residues. From germline, CDR1 is SGHRS and CDR2 YFSETQ. The CDR3 spells CASSLWQGGSDGYTF. The CDR3 nucleotides are TGCGCCAGCAGCTTGTGGCAGGGAGGAAGCGATGGCTACACCTTC.

The sample holds one count of this clone. The CDR3 sequence is CASSHIGPAETQYF. The CDR3 DNA follows: TGTGCCAGCAGCCACATCGGGCCCGCCGAGACCCAGTACTTC. The chain combines TRBV11-2 with TRBJ2-5; D is unclear. The CDR3 extends over 14 amino acids. V lost 5 bases and J lost 5, with 15 bases in between. The germline gives CDR1 SGHAT, CDR2 FQNNGV.

The V call is TRBV10-3, the J call TRBJ2-1; D is unresolved. The germline CDR1 and CDR2 sequences are ENHRY and SYGVKD. V was pared by 6 bases and J by 8 bases, with 17 bases between. This CDR3 spans 14 amino acids. The CDR3 DNA is TGTGCCATCAGCCTTTCCGTCAAGGGCGATGAGCAGTTCTTC. Its protein product is CAISLSVKGDEQFF.

J is TRBJ2-2 and V is TRBV5-1, with TRBD1 matching over 9 bases. V was clipped by 4 bases and J by 5 bases; unmatched bases: 9. Germline assignment: CDR1 SGHRS and CDR2 YFSETQ. This CDR3 is built from 16 residues. DNA for the CDR3: TGCGCCAGCAGCGTTGGTGTGACAGGGGGTACCGGGGAGCTGTTTTTT. This encodes CASSVGVTGGTGELFF.

The chain is built from TRBV6-5 and TRBJ2-5, with D maybe TRBD1 (7 bases). Per the germline V gene, CDR1 is MNHEY and CDR2 is SVGAGI. The CDR3 length is 16 residues. V shed 0 bases and J shed 4 bases, with 15 bases lying between them. CDR3 nucleotides: TGTGCCAGCAGTTACTCTAGCAGGGGGGTCTTAGAGACCCAGTACTTC. Protein: CASSYSSRGVLETQYF.

The chain carries TRBV10-3 and TRBJ1-3; 7 nucleotides match TRBD1. CDR3 length: 18 amino acids. CDR1 and CDR2 from the germline V gene are ENHRY and SYGVKD. Unmatched junction bases numbered 12, after V lost 4 bases and J lost 0 bases. CDR3 coding DNA: TGTGCCATCAGTGCGGCCGGGACAGCAAAGATCTCTGGAAACACCATATATTTT. This translates into CAISAAGTAKISGNTIYF.

The V and J genes are TRBV7-8 and TRBJ2-3, with D maybe TRBD1 (6 bases). This CDR3 has 16 residues. Trimming pared 7 bases from V and 0 bases from J, leaving 17 bases between. The V gene's germline CDR1 is SGHVS and CDR2 FQNEAQ. CDR3 nucleotides: TGTGCCAGCACCCTGAGAAGGGGGTCTAGCACAGATACGCAGTATTTT. Translated: CASTLRRGSSTDTQYF.

The chain recombines TRBV29-1 with TRBJ2-7, with no clear D. Per the germline V gene, CDR1 is SQVTM and CDR2 is ANQGSEA. The CDR3 runs 13 residues. V was pared by 4 bases and J by 0 bases, with 10 bases between. CDR3 sequence: CSVVLASSYEQYF. The CDR3, as DNA: TGCAGCGTTGTCCTTGCCAGCTCCTACGAGCAGTACTTC.